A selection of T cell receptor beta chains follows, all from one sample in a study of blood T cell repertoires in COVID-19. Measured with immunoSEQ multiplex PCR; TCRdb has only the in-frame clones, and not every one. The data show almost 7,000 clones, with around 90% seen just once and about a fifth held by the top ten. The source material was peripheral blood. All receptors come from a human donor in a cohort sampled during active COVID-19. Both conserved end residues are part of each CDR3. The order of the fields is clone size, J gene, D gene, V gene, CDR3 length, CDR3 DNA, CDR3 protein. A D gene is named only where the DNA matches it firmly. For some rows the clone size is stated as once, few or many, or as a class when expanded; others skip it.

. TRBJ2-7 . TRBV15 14 TGTGCCACCAGCAGAGATAGGGGGTCCCACGAGCAGTACTTC CATSRDRGSHEQYF
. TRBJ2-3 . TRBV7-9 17 TGTGCCAGCAGCTTAGCCTCACCCAGTCCTAGCACAGATACGCAGTATTTT CASSLASPSPSTDTQYF
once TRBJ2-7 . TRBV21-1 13 TGTGCCAGCAGCAAGGGGGCAATCTACGAGCAGTACTTC CASSKGAIYEQYF
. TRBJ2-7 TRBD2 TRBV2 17 TGTGCCAGCAGTGAATGGGCTAGCGGGACTCTGCCCTACGAGCAGTACTTC CASSEWASGTLPYEQYF
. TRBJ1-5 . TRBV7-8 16 TGTGCCAGCAGCCCCGAGGGGGGGCTCCGCGTTCAGCCCCAGCATTTT CASSPEGGLRVQPQHF
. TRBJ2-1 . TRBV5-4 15 TGTGCCAGCAGTAAAACCGAGACAGCCTACAATGAGCAGTTCTTC CASSKTETAYNEQFF
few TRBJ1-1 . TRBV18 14 TGTGCCAGCTCCCAAAACAGCGGGAACACTGAAGCTTTCTTT CASSQNSGNTEAFF
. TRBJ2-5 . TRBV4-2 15 TGTGCCAGCAGCCACCGGAGGGGGCATGGGGAGACCCAGTACTTC CASSHRRGHGETQYF
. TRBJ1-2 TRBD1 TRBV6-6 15 TGTGCCAGCAGTTACGGGACAGGGAGTACCTATGGCTACACCTTC CASSYGTGSTYGYTF
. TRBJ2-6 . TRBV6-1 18 TGTGCCAGCAGTGAGCGTGAGGAATGTAACAATCGGGCCAACGTCCTGACTTTC CASSEREECNNRANVLTF
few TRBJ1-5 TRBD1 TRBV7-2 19 TGTGCCAGCAGCTTAGTGGAGACAGGGGCGGATTGGAGCAATCAGCCCCAGCATTTT CASSLVETGADWSNQPQHF
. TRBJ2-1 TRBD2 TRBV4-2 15 TGTGCCAGCAGCCAATCCGGGGGAGGGTCGGATGAGCAGTTCTTC CASSQSGGGSDEQFF
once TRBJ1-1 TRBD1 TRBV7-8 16 TGTGCCAGCAGCTTAGGCCCAGGACAGGTGAGGACTGAAGCTTTCTTT CASSLGPGQVRTEAFF
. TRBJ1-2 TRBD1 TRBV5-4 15 TGTGCCAGCAGTAAGAGTGGACAGGGAATCTATGGCTACACCTTC CASSKSGQGIYGYTF
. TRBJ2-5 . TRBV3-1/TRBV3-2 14 TGTGCCAGCAGCCAAGGACTAGACGGAGAGACCCAGTACTTC CASSQGLDGETQYF
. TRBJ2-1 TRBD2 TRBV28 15 TGTGCCAGCACCAACCTGGGGGGAGGGGTCGAACAGCAGTTCTTC CASTNLGGGVEQQFF
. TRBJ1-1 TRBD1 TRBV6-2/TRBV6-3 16 TGTGCCAGCAGTTACTCGTTGGACAGGATGAACACTGAAGCTTTCTTT CASSYSLDRMNTEAFF
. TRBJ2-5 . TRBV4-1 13 TGCGCCAGCAGCCACGGACTGCAAGAGACCCAGTACTTC CASSHGLQETQYF
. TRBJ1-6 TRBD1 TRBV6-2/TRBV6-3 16 TGTGCCAGCAGTTACTCCCCCGGGACAGGGGATTCACCCCTCCACTTT CASSYSPGTGDSPLHF
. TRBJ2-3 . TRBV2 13 TGTGCCAGCAGTGAGAGGGCTTTTGATACGCAGTATTTT CASSERAFDTQYF
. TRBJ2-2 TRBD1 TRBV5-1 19 TGCGCCAGCAGCTTGGCGGGATTACAGGGGCGAACGAACACCGGGGAGCTGTTTTTT CASSLAGLQGRTNTGELFF
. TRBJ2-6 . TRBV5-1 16 TGCGCCAGCAGCTTGGGGTTTCGGGCTGGGGCCAACGTCCTGACTTTC CASSLGFRAGANVLTF
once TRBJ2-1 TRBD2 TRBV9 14 TGTGCCAGCAGCTTTGCGGGAGCCTACAATGAGCAGTTCTTC CASSFAGAYNEQFF
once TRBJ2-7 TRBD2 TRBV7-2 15 TGTGCCAGCCGCAAAGGAGCGGGAGGTCTGTACGAGCAGTACTTC CASRKGAGGLYEQYF
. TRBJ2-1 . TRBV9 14 TGTGCCAGCACCGACGGGAGCTCCTACAATGAGCAGTTCTTC CASTDGSSYNEQFF
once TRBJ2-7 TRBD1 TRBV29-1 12 TGCAGCTCTAGGGACAGCTCCTACGAGCAGTACTTC CSSRDSSYEQYF
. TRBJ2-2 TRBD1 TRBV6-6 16 TGTGCCAGCAGTGGGGGGACAGGGGAGGGCACCGGGGAGCTGTTTTTT CASSGGTGEGTGELFF
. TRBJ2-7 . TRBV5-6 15 TGTGCCAGCAGCTTGGCCGCGCCGAGCTCCTACGAGCAGTACTTC CASSLAAPSSYEQYF
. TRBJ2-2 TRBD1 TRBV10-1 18 TGCGCCAGCAGTGAATACCCGGGACAGAGATCGGACACCGGGGAGCTGTTTTTT CASSEYPGQRSDTGELFF
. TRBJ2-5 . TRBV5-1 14 TGCGCCAGCAGCTTGACTTTGCGGCAAGAGACCCAGTACTTC CASSLTLRQETQYF
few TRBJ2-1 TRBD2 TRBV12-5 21 TGTGCTAGTGGTTTGGTAAAGTGGGCTAGCGGGGGGTCCAGCCCCTACAATGAGCAGTTCTTC CASGLVKWASGGSSPYNEQFF
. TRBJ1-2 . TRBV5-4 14 TGTGCCAGCAGCTCCTTCGACAGGAGTTATGGCTACACCTTC CASSSFDRSYGYTF
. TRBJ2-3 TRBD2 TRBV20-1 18 TGCAGTGCTAGTGGAGGACTAGCGGGGGCCTCCGCCACAGATACGCAGTATTTT CSASGGLAGASATDTQYF
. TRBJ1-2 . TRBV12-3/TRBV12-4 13 TGTGCCAGCAGTTTATCACAGGACTATGGCTACACCTTC CASSLSQDYGYTF
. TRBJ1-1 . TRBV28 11 TGTGCCAGCACGGGGAACACTGAAGCTTTCTTT CASTGNTEAFF
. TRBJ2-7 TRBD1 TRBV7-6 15 TGTGCCAGCAGCTTAGCCGGGACAGCAACCTACGAGCAGTACTTC CASSLAGTATYEQYF
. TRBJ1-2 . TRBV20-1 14 TGCAGTGCTAGTAAAGACATGGCCAACTATGGCTACACCTTC CSASKDMANYGYTF
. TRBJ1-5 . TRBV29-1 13 TGCAGCGTGAGACAGGACGACAATCAGCCCCAGCATTTT CSVRQDDNQPQHF
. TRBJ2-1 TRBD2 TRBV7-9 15 TGTGCCAGCAGCTTAAGAACTAGCGGGAGCGATGAGCAGTTCTTC CASSLRTSGSDEQFF